This T cell receptor beta chain was sequenced during a study of cytomegalovirus exposure and HLA in healthy donors (TCRdb year 2017). In the study overall: In an earlier analysis of 550 to 750 of the donors, roughly 300 Gb of sequence data and 120 million or so unique TCR beta sequences from about 179 million T cells were reported. Roughly 300 gigabases of sequencing data and approximately 85 million unique TCR sequences were included in an early release covering under 650 HLA-typed donors. The genetic ancestry cluster associated with self-reported Caucasian donors included around 76% of the roughly 360 genotyped donors. The study aimed to test whether cataloging public T cell receptors could reveal signatures of past pathogen exposure. The T cell repertoires of under 750 subjects were profiled by immunosequencing and related to cytomegalovirus serostatus. In addition to the first cohort of several hundred subjects, a separate validation cohort of approximately 120 different subjects was used. To predict cytomegalovirus infection status, the study brought together high-throughput TCR immunosequencing, statistical association of individual TCRs with disease status, and machine learning. In a later analysis, previously published TCR beta repertoires from 500 to 750 donors were re-analyzed and high-resolution HLA genotyping was added so that TCR occurrence patterns could be studied. The later analysis used no new phenotypic data to find candidate immune exposures, relying instead on TCR beta sequences and their occurrence across donors. To decide whether each TCR beta V gene segment behaved as functional or pseudogenic, an earlier analysis of some 540 of the donors relied on high-throughput TCR beta sequencing. Donor age, sex, ethnicity and CMV serostatus were compiled alongside the repertoire data. Genome-wide SNP genotypes for about 55% of the roughly 670 donors were used in a later genetic analysis, which treated that subset as a discovery cohort. All discovery cohort repertoires had been generated using a single sequencing platform. HLA typing covered class I and class II loci at four-digit resolution. Typing coverage varied by locus: roughly 629-630 donors for A, B, C, DRB1 and DQB1; approximately 560 for DQA1; over 600 for DPA1; about 450 for DPB1. Because of strong linkage in the cohort, five DR-DQ haplotypes were treated as single units for association and clustering. Among about 370 genotyped donors of the cohort, an average of roughly 230,000 unique TCR beta nucleotide sequences was sequenced per donor, of which roughly 17% were non-productive. Findings and caveats that apply to the study as a whole: According to a later analysis, most CMV-associated TCR beta chains appeared to be HLA-restricted, and the HLA associations seemed to be driven largely by CMV exposure. Linkage disequilibrium might explain the correlated functional status among segregating V segments, but an unknown experimental factor could not be excluded. Because some donors lacked HLA typing at each locus, the association tests relied only on the typed subset. Strong co-occurrence of HLA alleles, especially DR and DQ, made assigning TCR associations to individual alleles difficult. The classifier was reported to diagnose cytomegalovirus status with high specificity and sensitivity in both the original cohort and the validation cohort. A later genetic analysis reported fewer N-insertions in productive TCRs among donors in an Asian-associated ancestry cluster than the roughly 700-donor mean. Some IMGT-functional V segments, including TRBV6-2 and TRBV6-3, could not be told apart with the 87-base-pair reads, so those segments were excluded. Most TCR sequences were seen in very few donors, while some public TCRs were found in many individuals. A later genetic analysis associated a missense DCLRE1C variant with V-gene and J-gene trimming of TCR beta chains, and an independent cohort replicated the association. An earlier analysis of approximately 570 of the donors showed that most TCR beta V segments appeared in productive rearrangements either about 90% or about 30% of the time, which broadly matched IMGT annotations. CMV serostatus was the only immune exposure information available for the cohort. A few of the identified cytomegalovirus-associated TCR beta chains were confirmed in vitro to be specific for cytomegalovirus antigens. The study listed 150 to 200 TCR beta chains as associated with cytomegalovirus. In a later analysis, HLA-associated TCR beta chains showed more clonal expansion and lower generation probabilities than non-associated chains that were equally common. A further reported finding was that TCR beta sequences accurately predicted the HLA-A and HLA-B alleles for most subjects in the first cohort. The sequencing pipeline was judged likely to have produced a cluster of highly shared sequence variants as a technical artifact. A later analysis found that TCR association rates varied across HLA loci, with DRB1 alleles showing the most associated TCRs and HLA-C alleles the fewest. This cohort had only TCR beta chains sequenced, and the lack of alpha or paired-chain data limited which features could be detected. In a later analysis, around 17,000 TCR beta sequences were associated with specific HLA alleles at a false discovery rate of 0.05. Several of the top co-occurrence clusters appeared to be linked to parvovirus B19, influenza, CMV and Epstein-Barr virus, according to a later analysis. Because counts were too low, roughly 18 rarely observed V segments, including chromosome 9 orphons, were left out of the earlier analysis of over 550 of the donors. It was suggested by the authors that the approach could potentially be generalized to other disease states and immunological phenotypes. Presence/absence analyses assumed roughly uniform sequencing depth across donors, an assumption that may not hold.

In total, 630 or so healthy bone marrow donors made up the cohort. At the time of sampling, all cohort members were nominally healthy, though unrecorded immune exposures were likely present. The donor was CMV seronegative and belonged to the group of over 300 seronegative cohort members. A peripheral blood sample was collected from each donor, and TCR beta sequencing was performed on peripheral blood mononuclear cells. The Qiagen DNeasy Blood Extraction Kit was used to extract genomic DNA from the blood cell samples. The library relied on the immunoSEQ multiplex PCR assay. For the multiplex PCR, a mixture combining 60 forward primers for TCR Vbeta segments and 13 reverse primers for TCR Jbeta segments was used. A multiplex PCR assay on genomic DNA amplified the CDR3 region of rearranged TCR beta genes. The amplified TCR beta libraries were sequenced on the Illumina HiSeq System as 87-base-pair reads. The original pipeline was this. In a later analysis, tens of millions of unique TCR beta chains were counted across the roughly 700 repertoires, and around 11 million of these chains were shared by at least two donors. A nearest-neighbor algorithm error-corrected the raw reads and collapsed the reads into unique sequences, merging closely related sequences to remove PCR and sequencing errors. To assign V, D and J gene segments, CDR3 sequences were aligned to IMGT reference sequences. For a sequence to be retained, at least a six-nucleotide match to both a V gene segment and a J gene segment was required. A rearrangement counted as productive if the CDR3 had no stop codons and remained in frame with V and J, and every other rearrangement counted as non-productive. Following IMGT convention, CDR3 was defined as the stretch from the second conserved V-encoded cysteine to the conserved J-encoded phenylalanine. Sequences without an unambiguous match to a single V gene segment were excluded from the earlier analysis of approximately 600 of the donors. In an earlier analysis of 500 to 750 of the donors, V segments were called functional above 56.7% productive rearrangements and were called segregating when the between-donor standard deviation exceeded 5%. A statistical classification framework was built for diagnosing cytomegalovirus status from the catalog of TCR beta chain sequences. In a later analysis, V and J genes were assigned by comparing TCR nucleotide sequences against IMGT/GENE-DB human TR gene sequences. In a later analysis, CDR3 sequences and most-parsimonious VDJ recombination scenarios were assigned using the TCRdist pipeline. In a later analysis, every TCR beta chain was defined by the combination of its CDR3 amino acid sequence and its V-gene family, and reads without a unique V-gene family were dropped. As a way to deal with suspected cross-contamination and a sequencing artifact, a later analysis dropped over 550 nucleotide sequences that were highly shared and had low generation probability. For each public chain, a later analysis derived a clonal expansion index from normalized ranks of inferred template counts within each repertoire. A later analysis computed generation probabilities with a VDJ recombination model fitted to out-of-frame rearrangements, and checked the results against IGoR. A later analysis scored TCR-TCR, TCR-HLA and TCR-CMV co-occurrence with hypergeometric tests, applying a repertoire-size bias correction to TCR pairs. A later analysis estimated false discovery rates by permuting HLA or CMV assignments 20 times. In a later analysis, co-occurring TCRs were grouped using DBSCAN, and TCRdist sequence similarity was added for clustering within HLA-allele-positive subsets. For co-occurrence clustering, repertoires with fewer than 30,000 or more than 120,000 public chains were excluded, along with 5 or 6 repertoires with anomalous nucleotide sharing. In TCRdb, the immuneACCESS table is reduced to in-frame sequences with V and J assigned. These tables do not hold every clone; where another copy was compared, an unresolved V gene accounts for under half, and the others remain unexplained. V, J and clone size are those of that table, while D and trimming were read from the DNA. The sample table holds about 86,000 clones, of which about three quarters were seen once. The top ten clones comprise approximately 8.9% of the sample.

Of note for this clone: There is no known antigen for this receptor. There are no base qualities to consult, and no much larger clone falls within one base. Distinct nucleotide sequences in the sample also encode this CDR3.

Including the terminal cysteine and phenylalanine, the CDR3 comprises 13 residues. Here the CDR3 DNA is all that survives: 39 bases in frame from base 1. V is cut by 1 base and J by 4 bases, and the space between the germline ends is 11 bases. For CDR1 and CDR2, the germline V gene lists SQVTM and ANQGSEA. Sequencing input: PBMCs. The origin of this receptor is a man aged 55 to 70 in good health and CMV-seronegative. The rearranged segments are TRBV29-1 and TRBJ2-7; the D gene is perhaps TRBD1, from 6 matching bases. In nucleotide form, the sequence is TGCAGCGTTGAAGTGGACAGAGGATACGAGCAGTACTTC. The translation is CSVEVDRGYEQYF.